Listed below are T cell receptor beta chains from one sample, sequenced in a study of immune evolution from preneoplasia to lung adenocarcinoma. Sequenced by immunoSEQ multiplex PCR; TCRdb stores in-frame clones only, minus some. The sample records 10,000 or so clones, about four fifths being singletons. The sample comprised FFPE minimally invasive lung adenocarcinoma tissue. These receptor sequences come from a person between 65 and 80 years old with lung adenocarcinoma. Both conserved end residues are part of each CDR3. The D gene is left open where the match is weak. The size of a clone is reported for some rows only, either as once, few or many, or as a class for expanded clones.

once | TRBJ1-3 | TRBV6-5 | . | CASGKLTAGNTIYF | TGTGCCAGTGGGAAGCTGACAGCCGGAAACACCATATATTTT
. | TRBJ1-2 | TRBV5-6 | . | CASSFARAGGYTF | TGTGCCAGCAGCTTCGCCAGGGCGGGCGGCTACACCTTC
. | TRBJ1-1 | TRBV19 | TRBD1 | CASEDRGSAFF | TGTGCCAGTGAAGACAGGGGGAGTGCTTTCTTT
. | TRBJ2-7 | TRBV30 | TRBD1 | CAWSAPGQGKHEQYF | TGTGCCTGGAGCGCGCCGGGACAGGGTAAACACGAGCAGTACTTC
few | TRBJ2-3 | TRBV7-6 | TRBD2 | CASSLLTSPSTDTQYF | TGTGCCAGCAGCTTATTGACTAGCCCTAGCACAGATACGCAGTATTTT
. | TRBJ2-5 | TRBV6-1 | . | CASSTGFQETQYF | TGTGCCAGCAGCACGGGTTTCCAAGAGACCCAGTACTTC
. | TRBJ2-7 | TRBV2 | . | CASGGDTGSYEQYF | TGTGCCAGCGGGGGGGACACCGGATCCTACGAGCAGTACTTC
. | TRBJ1-1 | TRBV2 | TRBD1 | CASSGQGMNTEAFF | TGTGCCAGCAGTGGACAGGGCATGAACACTGAAGCTTTCTTT
once | TRBJ2-1 | TRBV5-1 | . | CASSMISGRRDEQFF | TGCGCCAGCAGCATGATCTCGGGAAGGAGGGATGAGCAGTTCTTC
once | TRBJ1-1 | TRBV7-9 | TRBD1 | CASSYAQGALTEAFF | TGTGCCAGCAGCTATGCACAGGGGGCGCTCACTGAAGCTTTCTTT
. | TRBJ2-7 | TRBV30 | TRBD1 | CAYTGTGWSEQYF | TGTGCCTATACAGGGACAGGGTGGAGCGAGCAGTACTTC
. | TRBJ2-5 | TRBV30 | . | CAWSVEGQETQYF | TGTGCCTGGAGTGTTGAGGGCCAAGAGACCCAGTACTTC
once | TRBJ1-5 | TRBV6-6 | TRBD1 | CASSPRTGYDQPQHF | TGTGCCAGCAGTCCACGGACAGGGTACGATCAGCCCCAGCATTTT
few | TRBJ1-1 | TRBV15 | . | CATSRSPLQGGNTEAFF | TGTGCCACCAGCAGAAGTCCCTTGCAGGGTGGGAACACTGAAGCTTTCTTT
. | TRBJ2-7 | TRBV29-1 | TRBD2 | CSVEGTSGSSYEQYF | TGCAGCGTTGAGGGGACTAGCGGGAGCTCCTACGAGCAGTACTTC